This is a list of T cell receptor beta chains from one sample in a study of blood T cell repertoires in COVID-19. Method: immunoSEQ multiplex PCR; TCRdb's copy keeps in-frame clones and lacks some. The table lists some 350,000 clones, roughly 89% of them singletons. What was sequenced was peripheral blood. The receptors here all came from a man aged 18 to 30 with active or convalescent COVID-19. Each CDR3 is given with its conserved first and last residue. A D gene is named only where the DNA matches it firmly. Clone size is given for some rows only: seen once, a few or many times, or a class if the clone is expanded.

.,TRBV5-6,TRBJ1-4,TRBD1,CASSLIGTGAAANEKLFF,TGTGCCAGCAGCTTAATCGGGACAGGGGCCGCGGCTAATGAAAAACTGTTTTTT
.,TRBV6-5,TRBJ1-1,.,CASSARDFTEAFF,TGTGCCAGCAGCGCCCGGGACTTCACTGAAGCTTTCTTT
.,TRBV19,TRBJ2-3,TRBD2,CASSRVAGPLTDTQYF,TGTGCCAGTAGTAGGGTAGCGGGACCACTCACAGATACGCAGTATTTT
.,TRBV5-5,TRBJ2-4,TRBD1,CASHDRGLAKNIQYF,TGTGCCAGCCATGACAGGGGCCTAGCCAAAAACATTCAGTACTTC
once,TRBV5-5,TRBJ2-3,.,CASSLVGGQGATDTQYF,TGTGCCAGCAGCTTGGTTGGCGGACAAGGAGCCACAGATACGCAGTATTTT
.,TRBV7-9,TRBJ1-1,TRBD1,CASSLTGDYTEAFF,TGTGCCAGCAGCCTGACAGGGGATTACACTGAAGCTTTCTTT
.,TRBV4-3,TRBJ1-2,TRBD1,CASSQDRGGNYGYTF,TGCGCCAGCAGCCAAGATCGAGGGGGCAACTATGGCTACACCTTC
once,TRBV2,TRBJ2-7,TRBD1,CASSRAGTGSGYEQYF,TGTGCCAGCAGTCGTGCCGGGACAGGTTCGGGCTACGAGCAGTACTTC
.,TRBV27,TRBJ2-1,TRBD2,CASSFFPRTSGGAVNEQFF,TGTGCCAGCAGTTTTTTCCCTAGGACTAGCGGGGGGGCTGTCAATGAGCAGTTCTTC
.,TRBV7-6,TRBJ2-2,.,CASSFGGELFF,TGTGCCAGCAGCTTCGGGGGGGAGCTGTTTTTT
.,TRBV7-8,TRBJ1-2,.,CASSFQTARYGYTF,TGTGCCAGCAGCTTCCAGACAGCGCGCTATGGCTACACCTTC
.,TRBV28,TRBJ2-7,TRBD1,CASTQPGTGRYEQYF,TGTGCCAGCACCCAACCCGGGACAGGGCGGTACGAGCAGTACTTC
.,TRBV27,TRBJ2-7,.,CASSFSSYYEQYF,TGTGCCAGCAGTTTTTCCTCCTACTACGAGCAGTACTTC
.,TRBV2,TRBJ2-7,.,CASISNSVVNEQYF,TGTGCCAGCATCTCGAATAGCGTAGTCAACGAGCAGTACTTC
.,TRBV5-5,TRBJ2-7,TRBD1,CASSSVQGAGSYEQYF,TGTGCCAGCAGCTCAGTGCAGGGGGCCGGGTCCTACGAGCAGTACTTC
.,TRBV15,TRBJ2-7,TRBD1,CATSRGKEGAGVNF,TGTGCCACCAGCAGAGGGAAAGAGGGGGCGGGTGTTAACTTC
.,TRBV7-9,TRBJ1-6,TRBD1,CASSETGAHSPLHF,TGTGCCAGCAGCGAGACAGGGGCCCATTCACCCCTCCACTTT
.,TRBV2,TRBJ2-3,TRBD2,CASSAGTSGGAPDTQYF,TGTGCCAGCAGCGCCGGGACTAGCGGGGGGGCACCAGATACGCAGTATTTT
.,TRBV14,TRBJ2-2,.,CASSPQGSPGELFF,TGTGCCAGCAGCCCACAGGGATCTCCCGGGGAGCTGTTTTTT
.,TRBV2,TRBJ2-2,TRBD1,CANKRDREIGELFF,TGTGCCAACAAACGGGACAGGGAGATCGGGGAGCTGTTTTTT
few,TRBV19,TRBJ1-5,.,CASSILTANNQPQHF,TGTGCCAGTAGTATCCTGACAGCCAACAATCAGCCCCAGCATTTT
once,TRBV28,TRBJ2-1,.,CASSLAGGSYNEQFF,TGTGCCAGCAGTTTAGCAGGGGGGTCCTACAATGAGCAGTTCTTC
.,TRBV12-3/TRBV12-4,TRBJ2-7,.,CASRNRVSYEQYF,TGTGCCAGCAGAAACAGGGTATCCTACGAGCAGTACTTC
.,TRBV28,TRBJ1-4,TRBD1,CASRGRTGAGEKLFF,TGTGCCAGCAGGGGGCGGACAGGGGCAGGTGAAAAACTGTTTTTT
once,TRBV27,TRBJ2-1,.,CASSPMSADNEQFF,TGTGCCAGCAGTCCAATGTCTGCGGACAATGAGCAGTTCTTC
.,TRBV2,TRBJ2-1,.,CASSHDLMVFF,TGTGCCAGCAGCCATGACTTGATGGTGTTCTTC
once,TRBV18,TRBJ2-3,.,CASSRMAVITDTQYF,TGTGCCAGCTCCCGCATGGCGGTGATCACAGATACGCAGTATTTT
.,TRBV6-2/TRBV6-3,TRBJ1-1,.,CASSYGEMGYTEAFF,TGTGCCAGCAGTTACGGGGAGATGGGGTACACTGAAGCTTTCTTT
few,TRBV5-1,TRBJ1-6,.,CASSLGVDNSPLHF,TGCGCCAGCAGCCTCGGGGTAGATAATTCACCCCTCCACTTT
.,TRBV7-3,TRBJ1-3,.,CASSLQGHSGNTIYF,TGTGCCAGCAGCCTGCAGGGCCACTCTGGAAACACCATATATTTT
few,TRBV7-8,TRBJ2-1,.,CASSLFGVGLTMRQFF,TGTGCCAGCAGCTTATTTGGTGTGGGGCTAACAATGAGGCAGTTCTTC